This paragraph reports one T cell receptor (beta chain). Its antigen is still unknown. No per-base quality is available; no much larger clone lies one base away. The data were taken from a study of blood T cell repertoires in COVID-19 (TCRdb year 2020). Study-level background: The collaborator samples originated in the United States, Italy and Spain and spanned the acute and convalescent phases of COVID-19. The prospective study material was composed of cDNA or gDNA derived from T cells, B-cell-depleted T cells, or PBMCs. Deeply sampled blood TCRbeta repertoires from subjects exposed to, actively infected with, or recovered from COVID-19 were included in the dataset. The repertoires were released in a freely available public database meant as a resource for research on the immune response to SARS-CoV-2. Samples came from the ongoing ImmuneRACE study (first 160 participants) plus 1,254 subjects from 6 global collaborators. Nearly every sample came with metadata listing a de-identified subject ID, COVID-19 status, age in years and sex. Where HLA class I and class II types were available, the types were taken from metadata supplied by the sample provider, not from assay-based typing. Findings and caveats that apply to the study as a whole: The amount of clinical and demographic metadata varied by source and participant and was provided uncurated.

Participants in the prospective study were enrolled through a virtual design, were aged about 18 to 89 years, and lived in 20 to 30 United States geographic areas. In the prospective study, participants were assigned to cohorts based on the clinical history participants reported in a screening survey and a study questionnaire. Recovered participants in ImmuneRACE Cohort 3 were defined by two consecutive negative NP/OP PCR tests, clearance by a healthcare professional, or resolution of symptoms. In the prospective study, whole blood, serum and a nasopharyngeal or oropharyngeal swab were collected from each participant by mobile phlebotomists. Over a roughly two-month period, participants in the prospective study had the option of providing additional blood draws and questionnaires. Before DNA extraction, prospective study blood samples were shipped either frozen or at room temperature. TCRbeta CDR3 regions were amplified from genomic DNA by means of the immunoSEQ Assay, a bias-controlled multiplex PCR. Regarding the original processing steps: The number of nucleated cells in each sample was estimated by amplification of reference gene primers within the assay. To quantify the absolute abundance of each unique TCRbeta CDR3 rearrangement, sequence reads were collapsed and filtered. For each sample, productive Simpson clonality was calculated as the square root of Simpson's diversity index across productive rearrangements. This immuneACCESS table, as held by TCRdb, lists in-frame sequences with V and J called but not all clones. Of the missing ones, under half trace to an unresolved V gene in checked studies; the others have no known cause. Clonal size and the V and J genes are those of that table, whereas D and trimming came from the DNA. The sample data list 490,000 or so clones, and around 87% of these were observed just once. Approximately 2% of the sample rests with the top ten.

Spanning cysteine to phenylalanine, the CDR3 consists of 17 amino acids. The retained sequence is limited to the CDR3, 51 bases, with the frame set at the first base. The junction shows trimming of 1 base on V and 7 bases on J, and the gene matches do not reach 14 bases of it. CDR1 and CDR2 (LGHDT, YNNKEL) derive from the germline V gene (reference sequence). The sequence derives from a woman in her forties who had recovered from COVID-19. Recombination joined TRBV3-1 (or the pseudogene TRBV3-2) with TRBJ2-7, with TRBD2 identical over 9 junction bases. Sequenced material: PBMCs or T cells enriched from blood (not recorded which). The CDR3 protein sequence reads: CASSQGRASGARGEQYF. The DNA is as follows: TGTGCCAGCAGCCAAGGGCGGGCTAGCGGGGCCCGGGGGGAGCAGTACTTC.